This T cell receptor beta chain emerged from a study of beta chain features in type 1 diabetes. Study-wide results and caveats: Cells with high TCR expression could be over-represented by cDNA sequencing. Possible PCR preference for shorter templates applied equally to patients and controls. Moderate yet significant TCRB CDR3 shortening was seen in Type 1 diabetes patients in all four CD4+ subsets.

Sorting based on CD45RO/CCR7/CD25/CD127/CD95/CD27 separated CD4+ naive, central memory, regulatory and stem cell-like memory cells. With respect to this clone: Its antigen is not identified.

The germline CDR1 and CDR2 sequences are GTSNPN and SVGIG (reference sequence). With V trimmed by 4 bases and J by 0 bases, 8 bases remained unmatched. This CDR3 has 15 residues. The entirety of the isolated RNA underwent reverse transcription, so expressed TCRB transcripts were sequenced. Sequenced naive, central memory and regulatory T cell samples produced an average of roughly 3.9 million reads. Generated by immunoSEQ multiplex PCR, the TCRdb table keeps only in-frame clones and is missing some. Here the sample spans more than 250,000 clones, 20% being singletons. What was sequenced was naive CD4+ T cells from blood. J is TRBJ1-1 and V is TRBV30; TRBD1 aligns across 7 bases. The clonotype comes from a woman in her thirties or forties with type 1 diabetes. CDR3 sequence: CAWKVAGGMNTEAFF. The CDR3 bases are TGTGCCTGGAAGGTCGCAGGGGGGATGAACACTGAAGCTTTCTTT.